The clone carrying this TCR beta chain came up a few times. Authors' methods: Amplification of reference gene primers was used by the study to estimate nucleated cell counts. Produced via immunoSEQ multiplex PCR; TCRdb's table is partial and in-frame only. The V and J calls and clone size come from that table; D and trimming were worked out from the DNA. The table lists fewer than 200,000 clones, approximately 85% of them singletons, with about 1.2% in the top ten. Trimming removed 0 bases from V and 9 bases from J, with 9 bases in between. The CDR3 runs to 12 residues. CDR1 is SGHRS and CDR2 is YFSETQ in the germline V gene. The data were taken from a study of blood T cell repertoires in COVID-19. Study-wide context: Samples taken during acute and convalescent COVID-19 were collected in the United States, Italy and Spain. In each case, the material was cDNA or gDNA derived from T cells, B-cell-depleted T cells, or PBMCs.

The sequenced material came from peripheral blood. The sequence derives from a man aged 60 to 69 who had recovered from COVID-19. The rearrangement uses TRBV5-1 and TRBJ1-1; D gene unclear. The CDR3 sequence is CASSLDSYKAFF. The CDR3 nucleotides read TGCGCCAGCAGCTTGGATTCTTATAAAGCTTTCTTT.